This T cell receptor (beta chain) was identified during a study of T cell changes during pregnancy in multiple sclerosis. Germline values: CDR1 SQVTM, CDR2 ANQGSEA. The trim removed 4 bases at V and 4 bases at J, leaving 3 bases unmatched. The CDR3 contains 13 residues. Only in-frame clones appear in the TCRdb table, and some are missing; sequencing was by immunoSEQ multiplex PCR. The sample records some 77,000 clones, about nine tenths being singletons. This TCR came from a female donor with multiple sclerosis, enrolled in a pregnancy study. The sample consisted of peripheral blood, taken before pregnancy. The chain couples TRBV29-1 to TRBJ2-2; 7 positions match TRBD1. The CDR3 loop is CSVVKGATGELFF. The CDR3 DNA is TGCAGCGTTGTCAAGGGGGCCACCGGGGAGCTGTTTTTT.